Each of the 19 T cell receptor beta chains below was sequenced from the same sample in a study of naive and memory T cell subsets. Two oligonucleotides, mixed equimolar, formed the beta constant-region primer covering TRBC1 and TRBC2. Four rounds of PCR amplified the ligated cDNA using nested alpha and beta constant-region primers plus SP2. TCRdb reanalysed the UMI-ligation and nested PCR reads using MiXCR and keeps one entry per CDR3 protein. The sample records 95,000 to 150,000 distinct CDR3 sequences, 36% being singletons. The material sequenced was central memory CD4+ T cells from blood. Receptors were obtained from a human donor in good health.

The rearrangement links TRBV18 to TRBJ1-4; TRBD1 agrees at 8 bases. The CDR3 spans 15 residues. J lost 8 bases, V lost 3 bases, and 8 bases had no gene match. Germline V gene data show CDR1 as KGHSH and CDR2 as LQKENI. In DNA form, the CDR3 reads TGTGCCAGCTCACCGAGGGACAGGAGAGGGGAAAAACTGTTTTTT. This encodes CASSPRDRRGEKLFF.

V usage is TRBV28 and J usage is TRBJ2-2; D ambiguous. Between the trimmed V and J ends, which lost 6 bases and 5 bases, there was a span of 7 bases. Germline CDR1 MDHEN, CDR2 SYDVKM. This CDR3 has 12 residues. The CDR3 bases are TGTGCCAGCAGGTCCTGGACCGGGGAGCTGTTTTTT. The encoded protein is CASRSWTGELFF.

This chain uses TRBV4-3 with TRBJ2-5; 8 nucleotides align to TRBD2. CDR3 length: 14 amino acids. Germline values: CDR1 LGHNA, CDR2 YSLEER. After removal of 1 base from V and 3 bases from J, the junction contained 1 base not matched to a gene. In DNA, the CDR3 is TGCGCCAGCAGCCAAGTCGGGGGGGAAGAGACCCAGTACTTC. This translates into CASSQVGGEETQYF.

This chain links TRBV27 with TRBJ2-3; D remains unclear. CDR1 and CDR2 from the germline V gene are MNHEY and SMNVEV (reference sequence). CDR3 length: 14 amino acids. With 6 bases removed from V and 1 base from J, the gap between germline ends came to 11 bases. The CDR3 sequence is CASRGYGRTDTQYF. CDR3 in DNA: TGTGCCAGCAGAGGGTACGGGCGCACAGATACGCAGTATTTT.

This clonotype was seen more than once but under ten times. The chain is built from TRBV5-1 and TRBJ2-6; D possibly corresponds to TRBD1 (5 bases). CDR3 size: 15 residues. V was trimmed by 2 bases and J by 4 bases, leaving 10 bases between them. Germline V gene sequence: CDR1 SGHRS, CDR2 YFSETQ. As DNA, the CDR3 is TGCGCCAGCAGCTTCTCTGGGGCCGGGGCCAACGTCCTGACTTTC. Translation: CASSFSGAGANVLTF.

The table lists this clonotype with a count of one. The gene calls are TRBV15 and TRBJ2-1; 7 bases are a match to TRBD1. Germline lookup yields CDR1 LNHNV and CDR2 YYDKDF (reference sequence). The V segment lost 0 bases and the J segment 4 bases; nucleotides outside the gene matches: 12. CDR3 length equals 18 residues. The CDR3 nucleotides read TGTGCCACCAGCAGAGAAAGGATCAGGGGACAGCCTTACAATGAGCAGTTCTTC. This codes for CATSRERIRGQPYNEQFF.

The CDR3 nucleotides read TGTGCCAGCAGTTTAATACAGACAGGGTCTGCCTACGAGCAGTACTTC. Translating it yields CASSLIQTGSAYEQYF. The chain recombines TRBV27 with TRBJ2-7; 7 bases are shared with TRBD1. The germline CDR1 and CDR2 sequences are MNHEY and SMNVEV (reference sequence). The CDR3 covers 16 residues. Trimming cost V 2 bases and J 2 bases; bases outside gene matches: 9.

The table lists this clonotype with a few counts. This chain links TRBV3-1 with TRBJ2-7; D is possibly TRBD2 (6 bases). Germline CDR1 is LGHDT and CDR2 is YNNKEL (reference sequence). CDR3 size: 13 residues. Trimming pared 1 base from V and 3 bases from J, leaving 7 bases between. CDR3 DNA: TGTGCCAGCAGCCAAGCCGGGAGCTACGAGCAGTACTTC. Its protein product is CASSQAGSYEQYF.

The V and J genes are TRBV15 and TRBJ2-5; 12 bases line up with TRBD2. Germline V gene lookup returns CDR1 LNHNV and CDR2 YYDKDF (reference sequence). J lost 4 bases, V lost 3 bases, and 9 bases had no gene match. The CDR3 contains 17 residues. In nucleotides, the CDR3 is TGTGCCACCAGCAGCAGACTAGCGGGAGATCGGGGAGAGACCCAGTACTTC. It translates to CATSSRLAGDRGETQYF.

This clonotype was found a few times. J is TRBJ2-1 and V is TRBV23-1; 8 nucleotides agree with TRBD2. TRBV23-1 is reported as an ORF; its role is uncertain. The CDR3 totals 17 residues. V was clipped by 6 bases and J by 4 bases; unmatched bases: 14. CDR3 protein: CASRAEAGRVTYNEQFF. The CDR3 bases are TGCGCCAGCAGGGCAGAGGCCGGGAGGGTCACTTACAATGAGCAGTTCTTC.

This clonotype appeared a few times. The chain joins TRBV5-1 to TRBJ2-1, with D unclear. Trimming removed 1 base at V and 8 bases at J, with 4 bases between. In germline, CDR1 is SGHRS, CDR2 YFSETQ. This CDR3 region has 11 residues. CDR3 loop: CASSLLDEQFF. CDR3 in DNA: TGCGCCAGCAGCTTGCTGGATGAGCAGTTCTTC.

This clonotype was seen more than once but under ten times. The rearrangement links TRBV6-6 to TRBJ2-5, with D hard to call. The germline CDR1 and CDR2 sequences are MNHNY and SVGAGI (reference sequence). V was cut by 0 bases and J by 4 bases, with 3 bases left in between. This CDR3 has 12 amino acids. The CDR3 nucleotides are TGTGCCAGCAGTTACTCAAGAGAGACCCAGTACTTC. It codes for CASSYSRETQYF.

This sequence joins TRBV25-1 and TRBJ1-2; no definite D call. This CDR3 is built from 15 residues. The germline V gene has CDR1 MGHDK and CDR2 SYGVNS. Trimming took 1 base from V and 7 from J, leaving 16 bases between them. In DNA form, the CDR3 reads TGTGCCAGCAGTGAATCTGTCGGCCTTCGGGTTGGCTACACCTTC. Its protein is CASSESVGLRVGYTF.

This clonotype was seen only a few times. V is TRBV28 and J is TRBJ1-1; weak D call: TRBD1 (6 bases). The CDR3 spans 15 residues. V was shortened by 5 bases and J by 1 base, with 14 bases between the two germline ends. CDR1 is MDHEN, CDR2 SYDVKM, per germline. The CDR3 sequence: CASSPQGRGNTEAFF. For the CDR3, the DNA is TGTGCCAGCAGTCCCCAGGGGCGAGGGAACACTGAAGCTTTCTTT.

The chain links TRBV7-9 to TRBJ2-1; no definite D call. The CDR3 spans 16 residues. Germline assignment: CDR1 SEHNR and CDR2 FQNEAQ (reference sequence). The V end lost 5 bases, the J end lost 10 bases, and 24 bases lay between the germline ends. The CDR3 sequence: CASSPEYRTSRGEQFF. In nucleotides, the CDR3 is TGTGCCAGCAGCCCTGAATATCGGACCTCCCGCGGAGAGCAGTTCTTC.

The chain carries TRBV12-3 or TRBV12-4 and TRBJ1-1, with TRBD1 matching 9 bases. The trim removed 4 bases at V and 8 bases at J, leaving 8 bases unmatched. The CDR3 is 14 residues long. DNA for the CDR3: TGTGCCAGCAGTTCGGGACAGGGTTTCTCCGAAGCTTTCTTT. Encoded protein: CASSSGQGFSEAFF.

The rearrangement links TRBV12-3 or TRBV12-4 to TRBJ2-7; TRBD1 matches at 10 bases. The CDR3 consists of 15 residues. Trimming removed 7 bases from V and 5 bases from J; junction bases left unmatched: 11. The CDR3 is CASTSVGTGVHEQYF. CDR3 bases: TGTGCCAGCACCTCGGTTGGGACAGGGGTACACGAGCAGTACTTC.

In this sample, this clonotype turned up a few times. The chain joins TRBV7-2 to TRBJ2-3; unclear D gene. V was cut by 4 bases and J by 3 bases, with 8 bases left in between. Germline CDR1 and CDR2: SGHTA and FQGNSA. The CDR3 runs 13 residues. The CDR3 is CASSSKPTDTQYF. The CDR3 nucleotides are TGTGCCAGCAGCTCGAAACCTACAGATACGCAGTATTTT.

The gene calls are TRBV6-2 or TRBV6-3 and TRBJ2-2, with 9 nucleotides matching TRBD2. The germline gives CDR1 MNHEY, CDR2 SVGEGT. CDR3 length: 18 amino acids. The V segment lost 10 bases and the J segment 4 bases; nucleotides outside the gene matches: 19. CDR3 residues: CATITFFSGRVGTGELFF. The CDR3 DNA is TGTGCCACCATTACTTTCTTTAGCGGGAGAGTCGGCACCGGGGAGCTGTTTTTT.